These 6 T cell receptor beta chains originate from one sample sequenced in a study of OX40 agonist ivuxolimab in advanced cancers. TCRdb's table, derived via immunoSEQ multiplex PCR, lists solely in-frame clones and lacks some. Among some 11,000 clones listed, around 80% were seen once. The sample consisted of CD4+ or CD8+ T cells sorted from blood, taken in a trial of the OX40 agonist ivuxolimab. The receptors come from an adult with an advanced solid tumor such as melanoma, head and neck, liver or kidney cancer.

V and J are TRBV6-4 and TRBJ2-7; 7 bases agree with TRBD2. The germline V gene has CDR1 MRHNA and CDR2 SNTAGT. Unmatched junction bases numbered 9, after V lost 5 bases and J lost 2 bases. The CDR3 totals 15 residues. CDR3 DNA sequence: TGTGCCAGCAGTTACGGGTCTAGCGGACCCTACGAGCAGTACTTC. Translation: CASSYGSSGPYEQYF.

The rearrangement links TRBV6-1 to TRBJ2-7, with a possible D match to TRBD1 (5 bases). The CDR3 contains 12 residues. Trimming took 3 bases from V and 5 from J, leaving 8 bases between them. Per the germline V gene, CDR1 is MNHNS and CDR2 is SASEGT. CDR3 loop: CASSEPGNEQYF. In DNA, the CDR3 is TGTGCCAGCAGTGAGCCAGGGAACGAGCAGTACTTC.

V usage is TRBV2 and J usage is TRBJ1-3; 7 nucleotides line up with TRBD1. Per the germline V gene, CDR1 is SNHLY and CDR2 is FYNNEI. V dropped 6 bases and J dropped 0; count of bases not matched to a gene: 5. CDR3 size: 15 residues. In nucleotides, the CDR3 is TGTGCCAGCAGCCGGGACAGATCCTCTGGAAACACCATATATTTT. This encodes CASSRDRSSGNTIYF.

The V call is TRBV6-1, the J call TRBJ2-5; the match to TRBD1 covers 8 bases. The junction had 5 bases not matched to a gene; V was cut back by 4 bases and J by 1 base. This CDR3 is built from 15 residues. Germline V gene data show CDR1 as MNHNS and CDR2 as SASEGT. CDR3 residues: CASSVQGASQETQYF. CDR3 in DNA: TGTGCCAGCAGTGTTCAGGGGGCGAGCCAAGAGACCCAGTACTTC.

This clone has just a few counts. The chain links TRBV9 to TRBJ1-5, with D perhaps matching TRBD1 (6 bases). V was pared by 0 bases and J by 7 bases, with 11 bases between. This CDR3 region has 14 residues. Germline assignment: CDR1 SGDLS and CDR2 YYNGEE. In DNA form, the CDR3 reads TGTGCCAGCAGCGTAGAGGGGGGGGGCCAGCCCCAGCATTTT. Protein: CASSVEGGGQPQHF.

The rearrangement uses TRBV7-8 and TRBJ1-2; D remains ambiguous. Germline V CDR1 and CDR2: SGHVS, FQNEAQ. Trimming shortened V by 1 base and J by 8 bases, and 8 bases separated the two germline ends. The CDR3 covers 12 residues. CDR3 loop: CASSLEGGGYTF. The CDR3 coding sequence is TGTGCCAGCAGCTTAGAGGGCGGGGGCTACACCTTC.